The 3 T cell receptor beta chains in this list originate from one sample, sequenced in a study of CD8 T cells in ankylosing spondylitis. From the 5' RACE reads, TCRdb called clonotypes with MiXCR, one entry per CDR3 protein. Among approximately 110,000 distinct CDR3 sequences, 24% were seen once, and the ten largest hold more than 9%. Sample: synovial fluid, either unsorted or a sorted T cell fraction (not recorded which). These TCRs come from a male donor with ankylosing spondylitis.

This clonotype was seen repeatedly, ten times or more. The J gene is TRBJ2-1, the V gene TRBV7-9; D is undetermined. CDR3 size: 15 residues. V was cut by 3 bases and J by 0 bases, with 9 bases left in between. Germline V gene sequence: CDR1 SEHNR, CDR2 FQNEAQ (reference sequence). CDR3 amino acids: CASSFNGLSYNEQFF. The CDR3 DNA is TGTGCCAGCAGCTTTAATGGGCTCTCCTACAATGAGCAGTTCTTC.

The chain joins TRBV6-1 to TRBJ2-7; D ambiguous. The CDR3 covers 17 residues. V lost 6 bases, J lost 2 bases, and 23 bases lay in between. CDR1 is MNHNS and CDR2 is SASEGT in the germline V gene. The CDR3 DNA reads TGTGCCAGCAGCCCCCAAAATGGGCCCTCTCCTGCCTACGAGCAGTACGTC. Its protein is CASSPQNGPSPAYEQYV.

Many counts were recorded for this clonotype. The chain links TRBV15 to TRBJ2-4; TRBD1 is a possible D gene (6 bases). V dropped 0 bases and J dropped 2 bases, with 14 bases sitting between them. Germline values: CDR1 LNHNV, CDR2 YYDKDF (reference sequence). The CDR3 is 17 residues long. The chain's CDR3 is CATSRDPQGMTKNIQYF. The CDR3 region has the DNA TGTGCCACCAGCAGAGACCCACAGGGTATGACCAAAAACATTCAGTACTTC. Together with reference TRBV15 and TRBJ2-4, the CDR3 gives the full variable domain: DAMVIQNPRYQVTQFGKPVTLSCSQTLNHNVMYWYQQKSSQAPKLLFHYYDKDFNNEADTPDNFQSRRPNTSFCFLDIRSPGLGDTAMYLCATSRDPQGMTKNIQYFGAGTRLSVL.